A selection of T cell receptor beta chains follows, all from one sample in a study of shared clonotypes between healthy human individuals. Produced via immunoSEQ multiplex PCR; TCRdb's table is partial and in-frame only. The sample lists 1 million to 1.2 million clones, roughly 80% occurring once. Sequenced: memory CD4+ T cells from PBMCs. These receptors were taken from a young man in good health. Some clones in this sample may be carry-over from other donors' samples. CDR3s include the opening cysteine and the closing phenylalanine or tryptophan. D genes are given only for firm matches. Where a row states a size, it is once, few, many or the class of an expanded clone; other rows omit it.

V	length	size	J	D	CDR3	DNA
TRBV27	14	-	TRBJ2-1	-	CAISRDQYYNEQFF	TGTGCCATCTCCCGGGACCAATACTACAATGAGCAGTTCTTC
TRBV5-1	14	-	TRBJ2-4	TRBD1	CASSLVGQGNIQYF	TGCGCCAGCAGCTTGGTGGGACAGGGAAACATTCAGTACTTC
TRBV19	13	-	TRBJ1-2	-	CASSTGRAAGYTF	TGTGCCAGTAGTACTGGCAGGGCTGCTGGCTACACCTTC
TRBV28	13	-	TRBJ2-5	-	CATYHQVGETQYF	TGTGCCACCTACCACCAAGTAGGGGAGACCCAGTACTTC
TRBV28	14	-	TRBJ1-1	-	CATLIPGGRTEAFF	TGTGCCACCCTTATACCGGGGGGGCGGACTGAAGCTTTCTTT
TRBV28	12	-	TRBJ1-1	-	CASIGGSTEAFF	TGTGCCAGCATTGGGGGGAGCACTGAAGCTTTCTTT
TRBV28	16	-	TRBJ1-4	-	CASSSIYRARDEKLFF	TGTGCCAGCAGCTCCATCTACCGTGCCAGGGATGAAAAACTGTTTTTT
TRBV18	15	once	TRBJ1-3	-	CASSPAGYSGNTIYF	TGTGCCAGCTCACCGGCCGGATACTCTGGAAACACCATATATTTT
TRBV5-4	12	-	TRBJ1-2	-	CASGQRAYGYTF	TGTGCCAGCGGCCAGAGGGCCTATGGCTACACCTTC
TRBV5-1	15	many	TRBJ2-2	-	CASSFGVVNTGELFF	TGCGCCAGCAGCTTTGGAGTTGTGAACACCGGGGAGCTGTTTTTT
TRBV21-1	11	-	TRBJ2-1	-	CASSKAHEQFF	TGTGCCAGCAGCAAAGCCCATGAGCAGTTCTTC
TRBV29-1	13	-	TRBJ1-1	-	CSVGWGSGTEAFF	TGCAGCGTTGGATGGGGGTCAGGGACTGAAGCTTTCTTT
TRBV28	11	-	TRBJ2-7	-	CASSLGAEQYF	TGTGCCAGCAGTTTAGGAGCAGAGCAGTACTTC
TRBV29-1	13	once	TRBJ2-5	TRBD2	CSVAAGVQETQYF	TGCAGCGTTGCCGCGGGGGTCCAAGAGACCCAGTACTTC
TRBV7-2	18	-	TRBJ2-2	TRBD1	CASSPPEEDRGMIGELFF	TGTGCCAGCAGCCCCCCGGAAGAGGACAGGGGAATGATCGGGGAGCTGTTTTTT
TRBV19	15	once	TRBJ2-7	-	CASSRSVGGFYEQYF	TGTGCCAGTAGCCGTTCAGTGGGCGGGTTTTACGAGCAGTACTTC
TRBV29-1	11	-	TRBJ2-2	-	CSVEVAGELFF	TGCAGCGTTGAAGTCGCCGGGGAGCTGTTTTTT
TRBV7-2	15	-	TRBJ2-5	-	CASSLGGAATGTQYF	TGTGCCAGCAGCTTAGGGGGGGCGGCAACGGGGACCCAGTACTTC
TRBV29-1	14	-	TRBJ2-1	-	CSVEAAGRRNEQFF	TGCAGCGTTGAGGCCGCGGGACGTAGAAATGAGCAGTTCTTC
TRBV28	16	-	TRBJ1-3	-	CASSLGSGSSGNTIYF	TGTGCCAGCAGTTTAGGGAGCGGGAGCTCTGGAAACACCATATATTTT
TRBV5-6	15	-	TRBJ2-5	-	CASSSRNRVVETQYF	TGTGCCAGCAGCTCCCGGAATAGGGTAGTTGAGACCCAGTACTTC
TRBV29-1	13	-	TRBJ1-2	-	CSVGDRLHYGYTF	TGCAGCGTTGGAGACAGGCTCCACTATGGCTACACCTTC
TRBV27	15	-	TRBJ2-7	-	CASSRGLPSFYEQYF	TGTGCCAGCAGCCGAGGACTCCCCTCTTTCTACGAGCAGTACTTC
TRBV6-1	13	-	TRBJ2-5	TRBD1	CATSDRGLKEQYF	TGTGCCACCTCGGACAGGGGGTTGAAAGAGCAGTACTTC